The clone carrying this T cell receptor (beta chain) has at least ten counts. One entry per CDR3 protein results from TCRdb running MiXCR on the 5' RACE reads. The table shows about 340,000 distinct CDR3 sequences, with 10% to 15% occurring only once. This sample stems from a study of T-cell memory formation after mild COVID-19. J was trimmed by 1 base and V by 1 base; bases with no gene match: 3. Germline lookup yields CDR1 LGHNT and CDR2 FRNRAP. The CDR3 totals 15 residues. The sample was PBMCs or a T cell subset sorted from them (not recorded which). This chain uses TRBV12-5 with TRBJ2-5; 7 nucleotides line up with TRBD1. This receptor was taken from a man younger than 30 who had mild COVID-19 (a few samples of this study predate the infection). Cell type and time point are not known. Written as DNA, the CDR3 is TGTGCTAGTGGTTTGGGGGACAGTACCCAAGAGACCCAGTACTTC. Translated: CASGLGDSTQETQYF.